This T cell receptor (beta chain) was documented in a study of cytomegalovirus exposure and HLA in healthy donors. As regards this clone: Antigen: not known.

PCR employed 60 Vbeta and 13 Jbeta primers. Sequencing was performed with immunoSEQ multiplex PCR; in TCRdb, only in-frame clones are kept and a portion is missing. The data show under 150,000 clones, 70% to 85% seen once. General study findings and limits: Later, TCR association rates were found to vary by HLA locus, highest for DRB1 and lowest for HLA-C. Likely technical artifact: a cluster of highly shared sequence variants. Most CMV-associated TCR beta chains appeared HLA-restricted in a later analysis.

The CDR3 length is 14 residues. The ends lost 3 bases at V and 3 bases at J; junction bases unmatched: 6. Looked up from germline, CDR1 is SGHNT and CDR2 is YYREEE (reference sequence). Sample: PBMCs. This chain joins TRBV5-4 and TRBJ2-7, with TRBD2 identical over 7 bases. This receptor was taken from a boy aged 5-17 years in good health and CMV-seronegative. The CDR3 sequence: CASSYGAGDYEQYF. The DNA of the CDR3 is TGTGCCAGCAGCTACGGGGCGGGGGACTACGAGCAGTACTTC.